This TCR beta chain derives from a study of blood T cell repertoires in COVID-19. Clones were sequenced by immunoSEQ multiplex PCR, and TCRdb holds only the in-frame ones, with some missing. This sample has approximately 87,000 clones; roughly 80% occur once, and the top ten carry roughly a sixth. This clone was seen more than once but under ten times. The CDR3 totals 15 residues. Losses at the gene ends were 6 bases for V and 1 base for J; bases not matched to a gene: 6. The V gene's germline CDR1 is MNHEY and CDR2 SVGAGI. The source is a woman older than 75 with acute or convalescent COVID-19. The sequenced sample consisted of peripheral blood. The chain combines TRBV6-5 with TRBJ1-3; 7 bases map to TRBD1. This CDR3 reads CASRGTAFSGNTIYF. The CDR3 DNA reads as TGTGCCAGCAGGGGGACAGCGTTTTCTGGAAACACCATATATTTT.